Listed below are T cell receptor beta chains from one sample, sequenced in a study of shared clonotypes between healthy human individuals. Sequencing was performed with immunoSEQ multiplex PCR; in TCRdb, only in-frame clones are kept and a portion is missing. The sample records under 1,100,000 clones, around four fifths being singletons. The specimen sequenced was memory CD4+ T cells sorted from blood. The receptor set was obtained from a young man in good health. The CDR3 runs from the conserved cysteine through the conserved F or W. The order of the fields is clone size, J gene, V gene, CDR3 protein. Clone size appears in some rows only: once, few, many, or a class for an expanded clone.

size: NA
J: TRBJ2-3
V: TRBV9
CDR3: CASSDLDTQYF

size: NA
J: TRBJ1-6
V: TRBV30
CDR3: CAWSTGTGERSSPLHF

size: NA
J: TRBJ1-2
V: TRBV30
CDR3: CAWSRRVRTPNYGYTF

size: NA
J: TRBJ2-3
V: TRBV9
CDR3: CASSGGGAASADTQYF

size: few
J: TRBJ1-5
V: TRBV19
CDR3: CASSIGWEAQPQHF

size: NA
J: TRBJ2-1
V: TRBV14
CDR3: CASSPLAGTGNEQFF

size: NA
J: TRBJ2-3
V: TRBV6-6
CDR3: CASRGEGTDTQYF

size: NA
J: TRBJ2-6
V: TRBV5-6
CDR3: CAGSGRSGANVLTF

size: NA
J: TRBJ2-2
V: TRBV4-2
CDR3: CASSQPGTSGTGELFF

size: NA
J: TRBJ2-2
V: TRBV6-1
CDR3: CASSKTGGRIGELFF

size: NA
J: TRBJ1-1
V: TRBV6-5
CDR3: CASYYGTAAFF

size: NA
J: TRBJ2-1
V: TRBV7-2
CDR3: CASSLEASGGYNEQFF

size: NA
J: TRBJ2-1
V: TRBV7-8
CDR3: CASNRGSSAQGGEQFF

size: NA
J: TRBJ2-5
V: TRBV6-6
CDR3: CASSYSGGAETQYF

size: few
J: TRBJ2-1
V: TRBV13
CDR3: CASIFGGEGVSQQFF

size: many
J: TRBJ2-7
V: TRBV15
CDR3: CATSRGQVTNEQYF

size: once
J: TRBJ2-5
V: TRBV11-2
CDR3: CASSRLAGGGAIETQYF

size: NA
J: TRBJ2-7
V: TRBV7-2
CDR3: CASSLRVTYEQYF

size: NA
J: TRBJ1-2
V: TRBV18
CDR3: CASSQGSNYGYTF

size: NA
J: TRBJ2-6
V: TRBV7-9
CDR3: CASSLSTQANVLTF